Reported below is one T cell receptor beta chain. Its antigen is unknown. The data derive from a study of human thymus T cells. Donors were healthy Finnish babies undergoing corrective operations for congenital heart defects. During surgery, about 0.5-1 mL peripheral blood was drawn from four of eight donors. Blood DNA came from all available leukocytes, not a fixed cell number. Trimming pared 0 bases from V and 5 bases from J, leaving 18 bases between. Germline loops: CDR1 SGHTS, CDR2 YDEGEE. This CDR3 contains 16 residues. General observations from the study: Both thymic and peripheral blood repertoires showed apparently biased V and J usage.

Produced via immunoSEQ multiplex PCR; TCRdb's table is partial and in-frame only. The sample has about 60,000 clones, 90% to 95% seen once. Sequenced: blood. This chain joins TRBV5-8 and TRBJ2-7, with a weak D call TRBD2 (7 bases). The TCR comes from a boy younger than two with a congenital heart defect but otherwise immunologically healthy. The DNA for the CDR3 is TGTGCCAGCAGCTTGGCCAGCGGGACACCCTTAAACGAGCAGTACTTC. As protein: CASSLASGTPLNEQYF.